Listed below are T cell receptor beta chains from one sample, sequenced in a study of identical twins. One entry per CDR3 protein, called by TCRdb with MiXCR from the 5' RACE reads. This table has 450,000 to 650,000 distinct CDR3 sequences, 7.5% to 10% appearing once. These data were likewise used in another study, on yellow fever vaccine responses in identical twins.

Sequenced: PBMCs. The receptor set was obtained from a woman in her late teens or twenties in good health. Both conserved end residues are part of each CDR3. Each record gives: V gene, J gene, clone size, D gene, CDR3 DNA, CDR3 protein. D genes are given only for firm matches. Some rows have no size entry. The others give once, few or many, or a class for an expanded clone.

TRBV29-1,TRBJ1-4,-,-,TGCAGCGTTGAAGATCGGTGGGGGGGCGGCGAAAAACTGTTTTTT,CSVEDRWGGGEKLFF
TRBV12-3/TRBV12-4,TRBJ2-5,many,-,TGTGCCAGCAGTTTCGTATCCGGTAATATCGAGACCCAGTACTTC,CASSFVSGNIETQYF
TRBV5-1,TRBJ2-7,many,-,TGTGCCAGCAGCCTTGGGATCTCCTACGAGCAGTACTTC,CASSLGISYEQYF
TRBV6-5,TRBJ2-7,few,-,TGTGCCAGCACTTCCGGGACACTTTACGAGCAGTACTTC,CASTSGTLYEQYF
TRBV6-4,TRBJ2-2,-,TRBD1,TGTGCCAGCAGTGACTCCGAGACAGGGACCACCGGGGAGCTGTTTTTT,CASSDSETGTTGELFF
TRBV28,TRBJ1-5,-,-,TGTGCCAGCAGTTTAAGGGTCCATCAGCCCCAGCATTTT,CASSLRVHQPQHF
TRBV14,TRBJ2-1,-,-,TGTGCCAGCAGCCCCCATCGCTCAAATACCCCATACAATGAGCAGTTCTTC,CASSPHRSNTPYNEQFF
TRBV7-2,TRBJ2-2,few,TRBD1,TGTGCCAGCAGCTTATTCCCAGGGGGCGCGGGCGGGGAGCTGTTTTTT,CASSLFPGGAGGELFF
TRBV6-5,TRBJ1-2,few,-,TGTGCCAGCAGTTACTCGGGTTTTGACTATGGCTACACCTTC,CASSYSGFDYGYTF
TRBV2,TRBJ1-4,many,-,TGTGCCAGCAGTGACTCCTGGGTGCAGGAAAAACTGTTTTTT,CASSDSWVQEKLFF
TRBV6-2/TRBV6-3,TRBJ2-1,many,TRBD1,TGTGCCAGCCTTCGGACAGGGGTCTACAATGAGCAGTTCTTC,CASLRTGVYNEQFF
TRBV4-1,TRBJ2-2,-,-,TGCGCCAGCAGCCCAGGGGAGAGTTCGGGGGAGCTGTTTTTT,CASSPGESSGELFF
TRBV7-2,TRBJ2-7,many,-,TGTGCCAGCAGCTTAGTAGGGCCTTCCTACGAGCAGTACTTC,CASSLVGPSYEQYF
TRBV29-1,TRBJ2-1,few,TRBD2,TGCAGCGTAGCCACTAGCGGGGTAAACAATGAGCAGTTCTTC,CSVATSGVNNEQFF
TRBV12-2,TRBJ1-5,-,-,TGTGCAAGTCGCTTAGCAGTCCGGGCCCTACTGCCCCTATATAGCAATCAGCCCCAGCATTTT,CASRLAVRALLPLYSNQPQHF
TRBV29-1,TRBJ2-1,many,-,TGCAGCGTTGAATCCCGGGACCCGAGCTCCTACAATGAGCAGTTCTTC,CSVESRDPSSYNEQFF
TRBV5-1,TRBJ1-4,many,-,TGCGCCAGCAGCTTGGCCTGGGGGAGAGAAGAAAAACTGTTTTTT,CASSLAWGREEKLFF
TRBV12-3/TRBV12-4,TRBJ2-1,many,TRBD1,TGTGCCAGCAGGCACCGACAGGGCAATGAGCAGTTCTTC,CASRHRQGNEQFF
TRBV7-3,TRBJ2-4,few,-,TGTGCCAGCAGCTCCCACGGACCCGGGTCCCCAGCCATTCAGTACTTC,CASSSHGPGSPAIQYF
TRBV12-3/TRBV12-4,TRBJ1-2,many,-,TGTGCCAGCAGTTTATCTCTTCGGCCTCATGGCTACACCTTC,CASSLSLRPHGYTF
TRBV4-1,TRBJ2-7,-,-,TGCGCCAGCAGCCAGATCACCGGGAGCGACGAGCAGTACTTC,CASSQITGSDEQYF
TRBV5-1,TRBJ1-2,many,-,TGCGCCAGCAGCTCAGGACAGACGGACTATGGCTACACCTTC,CASSSGQTDYGYTF
TRBV5-8,TRBJ2-1,-,-,TGTGCCAGCACCCGAACCGCAAGCTCCTACAATGAGCAGTTCTTC,CASTRTASSYNEQFF
TRBV20-1,TRBJ2-7,-,-,TGCAGTGCCAAAACTGTCGCTCCCGAGCAGTACTTC,CSAKTVAPEQYF
TRBV4-2,TRBJ2-3,-,TRBD2,TGTGCCAGCAGCGTGTCACTAGCGAAGGATAGGACAGATACGCAGTATTTT,CASSVSLAKDRTDTQYF
TRBV7-2,TRBJ2-1,few,TRBD2,TGTGCCAGCAGCTACAGCGGGGGGGCGAGTTACGAGGGGTTCTTC,CASSYSGGASYEGFF
TRBV20-1,TRBJ2-1,-,-,TGCAGTGGGGAGGACTCCTCAATCTACAATGAGCAGTTCTTC,CSGEDSSIYNEQFF
TRBV3-1,TRBJ2-3,-,TRBD1,TGTGCCAGCAGCCAGGACAGGGGGCTCGATACGCAGTATTTT,CASSQDRGLDTQYF
TRBV29-1,TRBJ2-2,many,-,TGCAGCGTTGCGGTCGGACTCACGAACACCGGGGAGCTGTTTTTT,CSVAVGLTNTGELFF
TRBV4-3,TRBJ2-1,-,TRBD2,TGCGCCAGCAGCTATACCTTAGCGGGAGGCAACAATGAGCAGTTCTTC,CASSYTLAGGNNEQFF
TRBV2,TRBJ2-1,many,-,TGTGCCAGCAGGATGGGCGGGAACTCCTACAATGAGCAGTTCTTC,CASRMGGNSYNEQFF
TRBV7-6,TRBJ1-2,-,TRBD1,TGTGCCAGCAGCCCTGGGGACAGTCCTGCGGTCTATGGCTACACCTTC,CASSPGDSPAVYGYTF
TRBV3-1,TRBJ2-7,-,-,TGTGCCAGCAGCCTGGGACTGGGAAGTGAGCAGTACTTC,CASSLGLGSEQYF
TRBV6-2/TRBV6-3,TRBJ2-7,few,TRBD1,TGTGCCAGCAACCAGGACAGGGGCACTGACGAGCAGTACTTC,CASNQDRGTDEQYF
TRBV7-2,TRBJ2-7,many,-,TGTGCCAGCAGCAGGACCGTTTACGAGCAGTACTTC,CASSRTVYEQYF
TRBV5-1,TRBJ2-6,few,-,TGCGCCAGCAGCAGCGAAGGGGTCTCTGGGGCCAACGTCCTGACTTTC,CASSSEGVSGANVLTF
TRBV12-3/TRBV12-4,TRBJ1-1,many,TRBD1,TGTGCCAGCAGTCGCTCAACAGGGGCGGGATACACTGAAGCTTTCTTT,CASSRSTGAGYTEAFF
TRBV6-5,TRBJ2-5,many,-,TGTGCCAGCAGTTACACGGGGACGGTCCAAGAGACCCAGTACTTC,CASSYTGTVQETQYF
TRBV5-1,TRBJ1-1,many,-,TGCGCCAGCAGCTCCGGGACGGAGGGAACTGAAGCTTTCTTT,CASSSGTEGTEAFF
TRBV3-1,TRBJ2-7,few,-,TGTGCCAGCAGCCAAAAGGGGCAGGCCTCCTACGAGCAGTACTTC,CASSQKGQASYEQYF
TRBV12-3/TRBV12-4,TRBJ2-5,few,-,TGTGCCAGCAGTCTCCGGGGCTCGCGGGAGACCCAGTACTTC,CASSLRGSRETQYF
TRBV15,TRBJ2-1,many,-,TGTGCCACCCAGAGGACACGCTCCTACAATGAGCAGTTCTTC,CATQRTRSYNEQFF
TRBV20-1,TRBJ2-2,few,-,TGCAGTGCTAGGTTACTACAGAACACCGGGGAGCTGTTTTTT,CSARLLQNTGELFF
TRBV15,TRBJ1-1,few,TRBD1,TGTGCCACCCGGCACAGGGGTAGAACTGAAGCTTTCTTT,CATRHRGRTEAFF
TRBV5-5,TRBJ2-3,few,-,TGTGCCAGCAGCTCAAGGCGGACAACGGGCACAGATACGCAGTATTTT,CASSSRRTTGTDTQYF
TRBV3-1,TRBJ1-2,-,TRBD1,TGTGCCAGCAGCCAAGGGACAGGGGGCGCCCCGGATGGCTACACCTTC,CASSQGTGGAPDGYTF
TRBV29-1,TRBJ2-5,many,-,TGCAGCGCGGGGGATGAGACCCAGTACTTC,CSAGDETQYF
TRBV6-5,TRBJ2-1,-,TRBD2,TGTGCCAGCAGTTACTTCTTAGCGGGGCCGGACAATGAGCAGTTCTTC,CASSYFLAGPDNEQFF
TRBV25-1,TRBJ2-3,many,TRBD2,TGTGCCAGCAGAGACCTCCAAAGCGGGAGGGCCTCAGATACGCAGTATTTT,CASRDLQSGRASDTQYF
TRBV5-1,TRBJ2-7,many,-,TGCGCCAGCAGCGAAGCAGACGAGCAGTACTTC,CASSEADEQYF